The source of this T cell receptor (beta chain) is a study of T cell responses to AZD1222 COVID-19 vaccine. Looking at the study overall: Second-dose timings of about 4 or about 12 weeks were pooled.

Worth noting for this clone: Its antigen is unknown.

Overall study findings and caveats: Possibly, clonal diversity was underestimated; donors were largely white British and included more females.

Trimming at V came to 4 bases and at J to 4 bases, leaving 16 bases not matched to a gene. The CDR3 length is 18 residues. Germline-derived CDR1 and CDR2 are SGDLS and YYNGEE. Assay: immunoSEQ multiplex PCR; the TCRdb copy retains only in-frame clones and omits some. The data contain about 86,000 clones, almost 80% of them singletons. The sequencing here drew on peripheral blood, taken on day 0 of AZD1222 vaccination. The chain recombines TRBV9 with TRBJ2-7; 11 bases match TRBD2. The receptor was isolated from an adult in good health. CDR3 amino acids: CASSLGLADRTLIYEQYF. The CDR3 DNA reads TGTGCCAGCAGCTTGGGACTAGCGGACCGAACTTTAATTTACGAGCAGTACTTC. The full variable domain, in which reference TRBV9 and TRBJ2-7 provide the parts outside the CDR3, is DSGVTQTPKHLITATGQRVTLRCSPRSGDLSVYWYQQSLDQGLQFLIQYYNGEERAKGNILERFSAQQFPDLHSELNLSSLELGDSALYFCASSLGLADRTLIYEQYFGPGTRLTVT.